This TCR beta chain was documented in a study of blood T cell repertoires in COVID-19. Whole-study context: Samples taken during acute and convalescent COVID-19 were collected in the United States, Italy and Spain.

Original processing methods: Nucleated cell number was recorded as an estimate derived from reference gene primer amplification. Clones were read by immunoSEQ multiplex PCR, and TCRdb kept only the in-frame ones, dropping some. Clone size and V and J calls were adopted from that table, with D and trimming inferred from the DNA. This sample carries roughly 160,000 clones, 79% of them seen once, and the ten largest clones take around a fifth. The V gene end was trimmed by 6 bases and the J gene end by 5 bases; junction bases not matched to a gene: 9. The CDR3 length is 14 residues. CDR1 and CDR2 from the germline V gene are MNHEY and SVGAGI. Enrolled through a virtual design, the participants were between roughly 18 and 95 years of age and came from some 25 US areas.

The sequenced material came from PBMCs or T cells enriched from blood (not recorded which). The clonotype originates from an older woman in a cohort exposed to, infected with or recovered from COVID-19 (not recorded which). The V call is TRBV6-5, the J call TRBJ2-5; 7 nucleotides agree with TRBD2. CDR3 region: CASRIAGARETQYF. CDR3 DNA sequence: TGTGCCAGCAGAATAGCGGGTGCGAGGGAGACCCAGTACTTC.